A single sample gave rise to the 20 T cell receptor beta chains below, sequenced in a study of molecular identifiers for immune sequencing clone quantification. TCRdb reprocessed the PCR reads via MiXCR and lists one record per CDR3 protein. This sample yields approximately 97,000 distinct CDR3 sequences, of which about 35% are seen a single time; approximately 10% belongs to the top ten. What was sequenced was naive CD8+ T cells from blood, with Jurkat cell RNA spiked in. The subset is: FACS-sorted CD8+CD4-CCR7+CD45RA+ naive T cells. These receptors came from a human donor in good health. Some libraries in this study had Jurkat cell RNA spiked in.

Only one count was recorded for this clonotype. Given the absence of the conserved phenylalanine or tryptophan at the CDR3 end, a read error is likely. The chain carries TRBV13 and TRBJ2-5; D tentatively reads TRBD1 or TRBD2 (5 bases each). The CDR3 covers 15 residues. With 7 bases removed from V and 1 base from J, the gap between germline ends came to 16 bases. Germline-derived CDR1 and CDR2 are PRHDT and FYEKMQ (reference sequence). DNA of the CDR3: TGTGCCAGCAAGAACGGAATAGGGACCCAAGAGACCCAGTACATC. Translating it yields CASKNGIGTQETQYI.

Only a few counts were recorded for this clonotype. This chain links TRBV9 with TRBJ2-7; weak D call: TRBD1 (6 bases). V lost 3 bases to trimming and J lost 2 bases, with 12 bases between them. The CDR3 totals 14 residues. The germline V gene has CDR1 SGDLS and CDR2 YYNGEE. In DNA, the CDR3 is TGTGCCAGCAGCGACGGGACACCCGCCTACGAGCAGTACTTC. Its protein is CASSDGTPAYEQYF.

This clonotype was seen repeatedly, ten times or more. This chain links TRBV5-4 with TRBJ2-7; D perhaps matches TRBD1 (6 bases). The CDR3 extends over 12 amino acids. V was cut by 3 bases and J by 6 bases, with 10 bases left in between. Looked up from germline, CDR1 is SGHNT and CDR2 is YYREEE (reference sequence). The CDR3 bases are TGTGCCAGCAGCTACGGCAGGGGCGAGCAGTACTTC. It encodes CASSYGRGEQYF.

This clonotype has a handful of counts. This chain uses TRBV12-3 or TRBV12-4 with TRBJ2-5, with a weak D call TRBD2 (7 bases). V lost 3 bases, J lost 5 bases, and 22 bases lay in between. The CDR3 has 17 amino acids. DNA for the CDR3: TGTGCCAGCAGTTTTATGGGGGGGCGACTAGAAACGGAGACCCAGTACTTC. Protein sequence: CASSFMGGRLETETQYF.

The J gene is TRBJ2-2, the V gene TRBV20-1; possible D gene TRBD2, 6 bases. The CDR3 length is 17 residues. CDR1 is DFQATT and CDR2 is SNEGSKA in the germline V gene (reference sequence). V shed 4 bases and J shed 5 bases, with 23 bases lying between them. CDR3 coding DNA: TGCAGTGCTACGATTCGCGTGGGCGGGAAGGGGACCGGGGAGCTGTTTTTT. As protein: CSATIRVGGKGTGELFF.

About this clonotype itself: At one end the junction does not follow the germline gene, possibly because of a read error. This rearrangement joins TRBV14 to TRBJ2-2, with D tentatively TRBD2 (5 bases). This CDR3 is 16 amino acids long. Germline loops: CDR1 SGHDN, CDR2 FVKESK. CDR3 in DNA: TGTGCCAGCTGCCAAATTCGTCAGATGAACACCGGGGAGCTGTATTTT. Amino acids: CASCQIRQMNTGELYF. Supplemented by reference TRBV14 and TRBJ2-2, the full variable domain reads EAGVTQFPSHSVIEKGQTVTLRCDPISGHDNLYWYRRVMGKEIKFLLHFVKESKQDESGMPNNRFLAERTGGTYSTLKVQPAELEDSGVYFCASCQIRQMNTGELYFGEGSRLTVL.

This clonotype was counted ten times or more. The V gene is TRBV6-5, the J gene TRBJ2-7; D possibly uses TRBD1 or TRBD2 (6 bases each). Germline V gene sequence: CDR1 MNHEY, CDR2 SVGAGI. CDR3 length: 13 residues. Trimming removed 2 bases from V and 3 bases from J, with 8 bases in between. The CDR3 sequence: CASSYGGLYEQYF. Here the CDR3 DNA reads TGTGCCAGCAGTTACGGGGGGCTCTACGAGCAGTACTTC.

At least ten counts were recorded for this clonotype. The chain combines TRBV29-1 with TRBJ2-1, with D possibly matching TRBD1 (5 bases). Deletions cut 7 bases from V and 2 bases from J, with 12 bases between. Germline CDR1 SQVTM, CDR2 ANQGSEA. CDR3 length: 13 amino acids. This CDR3 reads CSAPHRTYNEQFF. The CDR3 DNA is TGCAGCGCCCCCCACAGGACCTACAATGAGCAGTTCTTC.

This clonotype was counted only a few times. This chain connects TRBV4-3 to TRBJ1-1, with D uncertain. Germline-derived CDR1 and CDR2 are LGHNA and YSLEER. V shed 0 bases and J shed 5 bases, with 4 bases lying between them. This CDR3 has 12 amino acids. The CDR3 nucleotides are TGCGCCAGCAGCCAAGACTTTACTGAAGCTTTCTTT. Translation: CASSQDFTEAFF.

Of note for this clonotype: A much more abundant neighbour one base away suggests this may be a read error. The V and J genes are TRBV7-2 and TRBJ2-7; a possible D gene is TRBD2 (6 bases). Trimming removed 5 bases at V and 5 bases at J, with 19 bases between. The CDR3 runs 15 residues. Germline CDR1 reads SGHTA; CDR2 reads FQGNSA. CDR3 DNA sequence: TGTGCCAGCAGCCCAATCTTGGGCGGGGTGAACGAGCAGTACTTC. As protein: CASSPILGGVNEQYF.

Comments on this clonotype: One base away lies a much larger clone, so this may be a sequencing read error. The chain employs TRBV27 and TRBJ2-3; D is possibly TRBD2 (6 bases). This CDR3 contains 13 residues. V was shortened by 5 bases and J by 6 bases, with 12 bases between the two germline ends. CDR1 is MNHEY and CDR2 is SMNVEV in the germline V gene (reference sequence). CDR3 loop: CASSISGSDTQYF. The DNA for the CDR3 is TGTGCCAGCAGTATAAGCGGGTCTGATACGCAGTATTTT.

This clonotype has at least ten counts. This rearrangement joins TRBV28 to TRBJ1-4; D gene ambiguous. This CDR3 is 15 amino acids long. The ends were cut back, 7 bases at V and 7 bases at J, with 19 bases in the middle. In germline, CDR1 is MDHEN, CDR2 SYDVKM. CDR3 in DNA: TGTGCCAGCAAGAGTAGGCTCGCAGCACGTGAAAAACTGTTTTTT. Protein sequence: CASKSRLAAREKLFF. Full variable domain (missing parts from reference TRBV28 and TRBJ1-4): DVKVTQSSRYLVKRTGEKVFLECVQDMDHENMFWYRQDPGLGLRLIYFSYDVKMKEKGDIPEGYSVSREKKERFSLILESASTNQTSMYLCASKSRLAAREKLFFGSGTQLSVL.

This clonotype appeared a few times. The chain joins TRBV5-1 to TRBJ2-7, with D uncertain. The V gene lost 0 bases and the J gene lost 4 bases, with 11 bases spanning the gap. CDR3 length: 14 amino acids. The germline V gene has CDR1 SGHRS and CDR2 YFSETQ. The CDR3 DNA reads as TGCGCCAGCAGCTTGGGCCCGGCCCCATACGAGCAGTACTTC. This sequence encodes CASSLGPAPYEQYF.

Many counts were recorded for this clonotype. This chain links TRBV12-3 or TRBV12-4 with TRBJ2-3, with 7 nucleotides matching TRBD2. The CDR3 runs to 14 residues. Trimming removed 4 bases from V and 3 bases from J; junction bases left unmatched: 4. CDR3 residues: CASSWGGSTDTQYF. The CDR3 bases are TGTGCCAGCAGTTGGGGCGGGAGTACAGATACGCAGTATTTT.

This clonotype was counted at least ten times. This sequence joins TRBV13 and TRBJ2-2; 11 nucleotides align to TRBD2. The V gene end was trimmed by 6 bases and the J gene end by 4 bases; junction bases not matched to a gene: 10. Looked up from germline, CDR1 is PRHDT and CDR2 is FYEKMQ (reference sequence). CDR3 length: 17 residues. CDR3: CASRSSGTSGFTGELFF. CDR3 bases: TGTGCCAGCAGATCCTCCGGGACTAGCGGTTTCACCGGGGAGCTGTTTTTT.

This clonotype was recorded a few times. The CDR3 ends on some other residue instead of the conserved phenylalanine or tryptophan, so this is likely a read error. CDR3 nucleotide sequence: TGCAGTGCTAGGGCCCAGAGTAACGACTACGAGCAGTACATC. Its translation: CSARAQSNDYEQYI. This chain uses TRBV20-1 with TRBJ2-7, with D unclear. The CDR3 consists of 14 residues. Trimming took off 3 bases at V and 3 bases at J, with 15 bases between the two ends. Looked up from germline, CDR1 is DFQATT and CDR2 is SNEGSKA (reference sequence).

This clonotype was counted a single time. This may be a read error: a much more frequent sequence differs by one nucleotide. The V gene is TRBV13, the J gene TRBJ2-5, with D possibly being TRBD1 (6 bases). Germline lookup yields CDR1 PRHDT and CDR2 FYEKMQ (reference sequence). Trimming stripped 5 bases from V and 4 bases from J, with 14 bases between. The CDR3 runs 14 residues. The CDR3 loop reads CASSPGTPIETQYF. CDR3 bases: TGTGCCAGCAGCCCCGGGACACCTATAGAGACCCAGTACTTC.

The rearrangement uses TRBV20-1 and TRBJ2-6; D may correspond to TRBD1 or TRBD2 (5 bases each). The V gene lost 2 bases and the J gene lost 0 bases, with 17 bases spanning the gap. In germline, CDR1 is DFQATT, CDR2 SNEGSKA (reference sequence). The length of the CDR3 is 18 residues. CDR3 residues: CSARPSGTVVSGANVLTF. The CDR3 bases are TGCAGTGCTAGACCTTCTGGGACCGTCGTCTCTGGGGCCAACGTCCTGACTTTC.

CDR3 sequence: CASSYSGTVGTDTQYF. Written as DNA, the CDR3 is TGTGCCAGCAGTTACTCCGGGACAGTTGGCACAGATACGCAGTATTTT. The chain joins TRBV6-5 to TRBJ2-3; 7 bases line up with TRBD1. V shed 0 bases and J 1 base; nucleotides not matched to a gene: 4. This CDR3 has 16 amino acids. Germline CDR1 reads MNHEY; CDR2 reads SVGAGI.

About this clonotype: The junction and the germline gene differ at one end; a read error may be behind it. The chain has TRBV9 and TRBJ1-1; perhaps TRBD1 as D (6 bases). Germline V lookup: CDR1 SGDLS, CDR2 YYNGEE. The CDR3 runs 14 residues. In DNA, the CDR3 is TGTGCCAGCAGCCCGGCGGGGGCAAGGACTGAAGCTCTCTTT. Its protein product is CASSPAGARTEALF.